This entry describes one T cell receptor (beta chain). This entry belongs to a study of T cell responses to AZD1222 COVID-19 vaccine. Assay: immunoSEQ multiplex PCR; the TCRdb copy retains only in-frame clones and omits some. The profile shows 150,000 or so clones, roughly nine tenths of them singletons. The CDR3 runs to 14 residues. Germline CDR1 MRHNA, CDR2 SNTAGT. Trimming pared 2 bases from V and 8 bases from J, leaving 15 bases between. This clonotype originated in an adult who had recovered from COVID-19. The sample consisted of peripheral blood, taken after recovery from COVID-19. The chain uses TRBV6-4 and TRBJ1-2, with D possibly TRBD1 on 6 matching bases. In DNA, the CDR3 is TGTGCCAGCAGTGACGAGCCAGGGGCAGGCGGCTACACCTTC. It specifies CASSDEPGAGGYTF.